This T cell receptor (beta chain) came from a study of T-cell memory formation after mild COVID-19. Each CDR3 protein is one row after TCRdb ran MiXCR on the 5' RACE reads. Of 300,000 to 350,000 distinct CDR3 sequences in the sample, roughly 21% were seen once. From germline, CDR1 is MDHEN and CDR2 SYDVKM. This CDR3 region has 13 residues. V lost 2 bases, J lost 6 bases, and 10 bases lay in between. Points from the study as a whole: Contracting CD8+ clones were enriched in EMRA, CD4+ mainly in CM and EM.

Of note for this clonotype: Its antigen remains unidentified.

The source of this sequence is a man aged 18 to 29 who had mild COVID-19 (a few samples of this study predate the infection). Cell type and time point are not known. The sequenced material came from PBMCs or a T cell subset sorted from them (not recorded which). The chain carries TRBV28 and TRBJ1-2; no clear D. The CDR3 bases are TGTGCCAGCAGTTTAAGACGTCTAGATGGCTACACCTTC. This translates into CASSLRRLDGYTF.